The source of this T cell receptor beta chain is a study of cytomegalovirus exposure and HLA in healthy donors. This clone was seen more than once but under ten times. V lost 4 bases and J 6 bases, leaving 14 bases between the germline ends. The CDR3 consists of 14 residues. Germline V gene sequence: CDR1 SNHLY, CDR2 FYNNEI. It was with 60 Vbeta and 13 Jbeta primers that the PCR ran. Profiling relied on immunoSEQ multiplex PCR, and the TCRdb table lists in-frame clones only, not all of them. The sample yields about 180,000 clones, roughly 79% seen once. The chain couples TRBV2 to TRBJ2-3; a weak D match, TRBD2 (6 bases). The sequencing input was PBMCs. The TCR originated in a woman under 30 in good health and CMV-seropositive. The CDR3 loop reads CASSVWRGYDTQYF. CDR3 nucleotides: TGTGCCAGCAGTGTCTGGCGGGGTTACGATACGCAGTATTTT.